This T cell receptor (beta chain) was sequenced in a study of T cells after yellow fever vaccination. Study-wide results and limits: It was a small share of clonotypes that appeared in both CD4 and CD8 compartments. From the bulk population, abundant clonotypes could contaminate and appear within FACS-sorted repertoires. Peaking on day 5 versus 15, the secondary response was faster but weaker.

Comments on this clonotype: What it recognizes is unknown.

For TCR, cDNA came from 5'RACE template switching, which added a universal primer site and UMIs. TCRdb passed the 5' RACE reads through MiXCR, listing each CDR3 protein once. Of 50,000 to 75,000 distinct CDR3 sequences detected, 7.1% appear once; the ten largest clones hold roughly 40%. Sequences were derived from CD8+ T cells sorted from PBMCs, sampled on the day of the first yellow fever vaccination. The receptor's source is a man younger than 35 who received the YFV17D yellow fever vaccine.

CDR3 in DNA: TGTGCCAGCAGTTTCTTCACCGTCCCCAACACTGAAGCTTTCTTT. Translation gives CASSFFTVPNTEAFF. The chain is built from TRBV28 and TRBJ1-1; D unresolved. Germline CDR1 and CDR2: MDHEN and SYDVKM. V gave up 3 bases and J gave up 2 bases, with 13 bases separating them. The CDR3 consists of 15 residues. Together with reference TRBV28 and TRBJ1-1, the CDR3 gives the full variable domain: DVKVTQSSRYLVKRTGEKVFLECVQDMDHENMFWYRQDPGLGLRLIYFSYDVKMKEKGDIPEGYSVSREKKERFSLILESASTNQTSMYLCASSFFTVPNTEAFFGQGTRLTVV.